Included here is one T cell receptor beta chain sequence, with context. What it recognizes is unknown. CDR3 size: 16 residues. V was pared by 7 bases and J by 6 bases, with 12 bases of the junction left unmatched. The PBMCs were taken from about 9.7 ml of fresh peripheral blood. These data belong to a study of T cells in Graves' hyperthyroidism and ophthalmopathy. Amplification of TCR beta CDR3 regions used RNA as the template. The primer set for the first-round RT-PCR of the TCR CDR3 was HTBI. TCRdb fed the multiplex PCR reads into MiXCR, producing one record per CDR3 protein. The sample has about 840,000 distinct CDR3 sequences; 38% are singletons. Study conclusions and caveats: By a 13 V-J model, ophthalmopathy was set apart from stable hyperthyroidism.

The TCR sequence derives from a man between 18 and 29 years old with Graves' hyperthyroidism. The chain combines TRBV12-3 or TRBV12-4 with TRBJ1-5, with TRBD1 identical over 10 bases. The specimen sequenced was blood. CDR3 amino acids: CASTPGQGKGGQPQHF. CDR3 coding DNA: TGTGCCAGCACCCCGGGACAGGGGAAAGGGGGTCAGCCCCAGCATTTT.